This T cell receptor beta chain was captured by sequencing in a study of human T cells and chemical hapten exposure. Study results and caveats: TCRs at high frequency, those above 1 in 1000, did not change with DPC sensitization.

Unmatched junction bases numbered 5, after V lost 1 base and J lost 8 bases. CDR1 is SGHNT and CDR2 is YYREEE in the germline V gene (reference sequence). This CDR3 is built from 15 residues. This clonotype turned up a few times. The antigen is not known. It was the library that attached unique molecular identifiers to individual cDNA molecules. TCRdb ran MiXCR on the RACE reads and lists one entry per CDR3 protein. The sample includes about 100,000 distinct CDR3 sequences, approximately 9.9% seen only once; the top ten take under 4.5%. Time point indicated: patch test 1, 2 weeks after DPC sensitization. As to treatment: therapeutic diphenylcyclopropenone sensitization with weekly scalp DPC.

The origin of this receptor is a woman between 35 and 50 years old with alopecia areata. Some clones in this sample may be carry-over from other donors' samples. The sample here was whole blood, taken in connection with sensitization to the hapten diphenylcyclopropenone (DPC). J is TRBJ2-6 and V is TRBV5-4, with TRBD1 matching over 8 bases. The DNA for the CDR3 is TGTGCCAGCAGCTTGAGAACAGGGGGTACCAACGTCCTGACTTTC. Protein product: CASSLRTGGTNVLTF.